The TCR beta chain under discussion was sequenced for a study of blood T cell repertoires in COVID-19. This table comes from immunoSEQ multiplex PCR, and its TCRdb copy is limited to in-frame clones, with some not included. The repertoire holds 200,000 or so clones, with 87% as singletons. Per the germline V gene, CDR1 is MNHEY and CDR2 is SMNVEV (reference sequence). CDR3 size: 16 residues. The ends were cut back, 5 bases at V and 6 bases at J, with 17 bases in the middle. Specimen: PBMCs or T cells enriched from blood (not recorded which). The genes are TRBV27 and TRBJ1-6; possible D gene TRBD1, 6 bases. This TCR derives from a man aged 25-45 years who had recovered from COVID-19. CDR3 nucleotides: TGTGCCAGCAGTGCCCGCCGGACAGAGCTTAATTCACCCCTCCACTTT. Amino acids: CASSARRTELNSPLHF.